Given below is one T cell receptor (beta chain) in context. Its antigen is not known. Deep level was the assay's run setting. The repertoire was sequenced with immunoSEQ multiplex PCR; TCRdb's copy has only in-frame clones and lacks some. This sample has about 460,000 clones, with 77% found just once. This sample was taken from a study of shared clonotypes between healthy human individuals. Findings of the study overall: Sequencing depth was a factor that was expected to affect clonotype sharing among donors. Only a few donors were included, so the genetic and exposure-history diversity represented was limited. Apart from blood, nothing was sampled; tissue repertoires likely differ.

Germline values: CDR1 KGHSH, CDR2 LQKENI. CDR3 length equals 15 residues. V was trimmed by 0 bases and J by 2 bases, leaving 11 bases between them. Sequences were obtained from PBMCs. The TCR was taken from a woman between 35 and 50 years old in good health. Some clones in this sample may be carry-over from other donors' samples. This rearrangement joins TRBV18 to TRBJ2-7; D may be TRBD2 (7 bases). CDR3 residues: CASSPPRGGPYEQYF. The CDR3 DNA reads TGTGCCAGCTCACCACCGAGGGGGGGCCCCTACGAGCAGTACTTC.